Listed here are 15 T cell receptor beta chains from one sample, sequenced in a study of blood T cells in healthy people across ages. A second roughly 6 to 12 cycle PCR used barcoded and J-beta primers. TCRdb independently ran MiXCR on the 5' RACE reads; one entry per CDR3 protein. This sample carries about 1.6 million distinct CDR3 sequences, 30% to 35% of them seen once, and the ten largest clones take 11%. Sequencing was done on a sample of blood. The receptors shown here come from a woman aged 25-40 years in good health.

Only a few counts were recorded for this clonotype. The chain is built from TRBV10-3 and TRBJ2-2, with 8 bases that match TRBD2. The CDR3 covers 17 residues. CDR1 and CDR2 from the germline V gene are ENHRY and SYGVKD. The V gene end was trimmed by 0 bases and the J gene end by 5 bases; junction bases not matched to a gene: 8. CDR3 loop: CAISESGAGVVTGELFF. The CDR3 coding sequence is TGTGCCATCAGTGAGTCTGGAGCGGGAGTAGTGACCGGGGAGCTGTTTTTT.

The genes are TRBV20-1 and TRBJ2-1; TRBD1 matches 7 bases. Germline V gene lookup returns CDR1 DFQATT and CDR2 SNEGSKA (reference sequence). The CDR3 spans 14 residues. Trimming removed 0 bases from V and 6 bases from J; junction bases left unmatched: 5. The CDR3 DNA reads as TGCAGTGCTAGAGATGTTTGGGACAGCAATGAGCAGTTCTTC. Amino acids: CSARDVWDSNEQFF.

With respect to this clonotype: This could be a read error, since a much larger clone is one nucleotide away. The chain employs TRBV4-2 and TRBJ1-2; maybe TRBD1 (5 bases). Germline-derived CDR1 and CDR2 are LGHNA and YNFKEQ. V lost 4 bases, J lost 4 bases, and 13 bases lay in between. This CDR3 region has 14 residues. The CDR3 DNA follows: TGTGCCAGCAGCCCGGGACGGGGCACCTATGGCTACACCTTC. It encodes CASSPGRGTYGYTF.

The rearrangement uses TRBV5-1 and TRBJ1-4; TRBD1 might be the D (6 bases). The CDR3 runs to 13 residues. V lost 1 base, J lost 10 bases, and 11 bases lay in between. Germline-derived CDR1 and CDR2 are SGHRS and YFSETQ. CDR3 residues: CASSLLEGVKLFF. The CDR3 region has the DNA TGCGCCAGCAGCTTGCTCGAGGGGGTAAAACTGTTTTTT.

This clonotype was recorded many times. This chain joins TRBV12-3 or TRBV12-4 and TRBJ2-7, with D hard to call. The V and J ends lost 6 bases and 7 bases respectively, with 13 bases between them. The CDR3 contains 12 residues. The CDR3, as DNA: TGTGCCAGCAGCCCCCCCCTGGGGGAGCAGTACTTC. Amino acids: CASSPPLGEQYF.

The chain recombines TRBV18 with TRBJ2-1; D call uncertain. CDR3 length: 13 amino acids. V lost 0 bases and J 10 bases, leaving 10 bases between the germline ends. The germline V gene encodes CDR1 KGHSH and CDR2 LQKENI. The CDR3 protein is CASSPPLFEEQFF. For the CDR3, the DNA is TGTGCCAGCTCACCACCCCTGTTCGAGGAGCAGTTCTTC.

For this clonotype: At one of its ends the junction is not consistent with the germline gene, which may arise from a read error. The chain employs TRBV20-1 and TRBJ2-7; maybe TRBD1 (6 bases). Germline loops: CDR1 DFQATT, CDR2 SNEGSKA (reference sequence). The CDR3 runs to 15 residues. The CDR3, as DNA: TGCAGTACTAGAGATCCGGGACACACTTCTTACGAGCAGTACTTC. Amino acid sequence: CSTRDPGHTSYEQYF.

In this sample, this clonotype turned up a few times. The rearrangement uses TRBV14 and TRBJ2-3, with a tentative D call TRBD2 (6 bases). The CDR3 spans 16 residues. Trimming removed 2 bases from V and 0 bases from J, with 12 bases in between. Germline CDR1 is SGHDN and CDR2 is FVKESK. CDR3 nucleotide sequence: TGTGCCAGCAGCCAACGGAGCGGGTACAGCACAGATACGCAGTATTTT. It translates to CASSQRSGYSTDTQYF.

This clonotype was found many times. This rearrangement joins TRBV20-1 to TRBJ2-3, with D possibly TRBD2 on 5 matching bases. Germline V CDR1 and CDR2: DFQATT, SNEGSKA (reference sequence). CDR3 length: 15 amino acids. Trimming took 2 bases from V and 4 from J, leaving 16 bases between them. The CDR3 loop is CSARNPGLRADTQYF. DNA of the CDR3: TGCAGTGCTAGAAACCCAGGTTTGAGGGCAGATACGCAGTATTTT.

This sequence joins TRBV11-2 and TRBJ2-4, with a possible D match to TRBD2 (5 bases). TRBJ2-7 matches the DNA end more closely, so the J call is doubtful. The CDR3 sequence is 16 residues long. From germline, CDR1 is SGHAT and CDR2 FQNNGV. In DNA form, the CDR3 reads TGTGCCAGCACCGCCGGGGTCGGGTTTGAAACCTACGAGCAGTACTTC. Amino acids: CASTAGVGFETYEQYF.

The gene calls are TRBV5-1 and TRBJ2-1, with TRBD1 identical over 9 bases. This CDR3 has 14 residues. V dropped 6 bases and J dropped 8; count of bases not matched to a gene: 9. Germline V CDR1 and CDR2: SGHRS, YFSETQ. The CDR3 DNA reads TGCGCCAGCAACCTGGACAGGGGCGCGGATGAGCAGTTCTTC. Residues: CASNLDRGADEQFF.

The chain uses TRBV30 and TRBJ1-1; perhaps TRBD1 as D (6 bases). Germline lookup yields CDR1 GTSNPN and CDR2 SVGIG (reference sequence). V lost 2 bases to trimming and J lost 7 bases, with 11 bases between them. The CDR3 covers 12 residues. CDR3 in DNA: TGTGCCTGGAGTTGGGACACCAATGAAGCTTTCTTT. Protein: CAWSWDTNEAFF.

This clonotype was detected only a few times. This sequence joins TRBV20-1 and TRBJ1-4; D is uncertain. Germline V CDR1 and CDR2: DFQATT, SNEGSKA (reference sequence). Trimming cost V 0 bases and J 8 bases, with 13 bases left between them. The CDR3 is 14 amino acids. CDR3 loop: CSARDGELGEKLFF. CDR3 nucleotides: TGCAGTGCTAGAGATGGGGAGTTGGGAGAAAAACTGTTTTTT.

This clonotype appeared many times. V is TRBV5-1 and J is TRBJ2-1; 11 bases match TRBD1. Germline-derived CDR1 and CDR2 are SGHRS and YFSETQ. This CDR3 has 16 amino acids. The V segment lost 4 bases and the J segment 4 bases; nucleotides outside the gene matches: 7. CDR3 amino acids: CASSRRTGGSYNEQFF. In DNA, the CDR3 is TGCGCCAGCAGCCGGAGGACAGGGGGCTCGTACAATGAGCAGTTCTTC.

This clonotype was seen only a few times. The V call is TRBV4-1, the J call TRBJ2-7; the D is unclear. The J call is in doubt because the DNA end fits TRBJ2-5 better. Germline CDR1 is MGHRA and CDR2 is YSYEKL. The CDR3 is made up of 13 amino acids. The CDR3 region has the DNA TGCGCCAGCAGCCAAGAACCCCGAGAGACCCAGTACTTC. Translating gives CASSQEPRETQYF.